A single sample is the source of the 24 T cell receptor beta chains below, sequenced in a study of T cell responses to AZD1222 COVID-19 vaccine. TCRdb keeps only in-frame clones here, not all; method: immunoSEQ multiplex PCR. The table shows 150,000 to 200,000 clones, with about nine tenths occurring only once. This material consisted of peripheral blood, taken on day 0 of AZD1222 vaccination. The receptors here all came from an adult in good health.

For this clone: Other nucleotide sequences in the sample specify the same CDR3. This rearrangement joins TRBV7-2 to TRBJ2-7; no definite D call. V was pared by 3 bases and J by 2 bases, with 11 bases between. CDR3 length: 14 residues. CDR1 and CDR2 from the germline V gene are SGHTA and FQGNSA. The CDR3 spells CASSFSGSTYEQYF. The DNA of the CDR3 is TGTGCCAGCAGCTTTTCCGGCAGCACCTACGAGCAGTACTTC.

The chain is built from TRBV23-1 and TRBJ1-1; D is possibly TRBD1 (5 bases). TRBV23-1 is marked as an open reading frame, function uncertain. The CDR3 contains 15 residues. Trimming shortened V by 0 bases and J by 6 bases, and 14 bases separated the two germline ends. The CDR3 reads CASSQSRVSGPEAFF. In DNA form, the CDR3 reads TGCGCCAGCAGTCAATCGAGGGTTTCGGGGCCTGAAGCTTTCTTT.

The chain joins TRBV12-3 or TRBV12-4 to TRBJ1-2, with D hard to call. CDR3 length: 12 residues. Trimming took off 3 bases at V and 5 bases at J, with 7 bases between the two ends. For the CDR3, the DNA is TGTGCCAGCAGTTTGGCACAGTATGGCTACACCTTC. Its translation: CASSLAQYGYTF.

This clone was counted once. Here the CDR3 reads CATSDLKTQYF. DNA for the CDR3: TGTGCCACCAGTGATTTAAAGACCCAGTACTTC. The chain employs TRBV24-1 and TRBJ2-5; D ambiguous. Germline lookup yields CDR1 KGHDR and CDR2 SFDVKD. The V end lost 1 base, the J end lost 6 bases, and 2 bases lay between the germline ends. This CDR3 is 11 amino acids long.

The V gene is TRBV29-1, the J gene TRBJ1-1, with D uncertain. The germline CDR1 and CDR2 sequences are SQVTM and ANQGSEA. Trimming took off 8 bases at V and 1 base at J, with 14 bases between the two ends. CDR3 size: 13 residues. The CDR3 is CSTRGVGNTEAFF. The CDR3 nucleotides are TGCAGCACACGCGGGGTGGGGAACACTGAAGCTTTCTTT.

Written as DNA, the CDR3 is TGTGCCAGCTCCAGCCCCAGGGTTGGTGGGCTACGCAATGAGCAGTTCTTC. Its translation is CASSSPRVGGLRNEQFF. The chain joins TRBV19 to TRBJ2-1, with D perhaps TRBD1 (5 bases). The length of the CDR3 is 17 residues. Germline V lookup: CDR1 LNHDA, CDR2 SQIVND (reference sequence). V was pared by 9 bases and J by 6 bases, with 27 bases between.

V is TRBV14 and J is TRBJ1-2, with 9 bases fitting TRBD1. The CDR3 totals 14 residues. Germline V CDR1 and CDR2: SGHDN, FVKESK. V was clipped by 4 bases and J by 7 bases; unmatched bases: 7. The CDR3 coding sequence is TGTGCCAGCAGCCTTAGCGGACAGGGGCCTGGCTACACCTTC. Translated: CASSLSGQGPGYTF.

This clone has a handful of counts. V gene TRBV5-6 combines with J gene TRBJ1-1; no clear D gene. Germline V gene lookup returns CDR1 SGHDT and CDR2 YYEEEE. CDR3 size: 12 residues. Trimming took off 4 bases at V and 3 bases at J, with 7 bases between the two ends. In nucleotides, the CDR3 is TGTGCCAGCAGCCCTGCGGACACTGAAGCTTTCTTT. This translates into CASSPADTEAFF.

CDR3: CASSRTAGTANYNEQFF. CDR3 bases: TGTGCCAGCAGCCGAACCGCCGGGACAGCTAACTACAATGAGCAGTTCTTC. The V gene is TRBV7-9, the J gene TRBJ2-1; TRBD1 matches 7 bases. The CDR3 is 17 amino acids. The V and J ends lost 5 bases and 3 bases, in that order; junction bases with no gene match: 13. Germline V CDR1 and CDR2: SEHNR, FQNEAQ (reference sequence).

The V and J genes are TRBV19 and TRBJ2-3, with 13 bases fitting TRBD2. The CDR3 length is 14 residues. The J segment lost 4 bases and the V segment lost 6 bases, leaving 1 base of the junction unmatched. Germline V lookup: CDR1 LNHDA, CDR2 SQIVND (reference sequence). CDR3 sequence reads: CASRTSGGSDTQYF. Here the CDR3 DNA reads TGTGCCAGTAGGACTAGCGGGGGGTCAGATACGCAGTATTTT.

V is TRBV5-6 and J is TRBJ1-1, with D perhaps TRBD1 (5 bases). The germline gives CDR1 SGHDT, CDR2 YYEEEE. Deletions cut 1 base from V and 4 bases from J, with 11 bases between. The CDR3 is made up of 14 amino acids. CDR3 in DNA: TGTGCCAGCAGCTTGACGGGGGTGGGCACTGAAGCTTTCTTT. Its protein is CASSLTGVGTEAFF.

This clone was seen just once. The chain employs TRBV5-4 and TRBJ1-1; maybe TRBD1 (6 bases). This CDR3 is 14 amino acids long. Germline CDR1 and CDR2: SGHNT and YYREEE (reference sequence). Trimming pared 1 base from V and 4 bases from J, leaving 11 bases between. The CDR3 here is CASSLRGGGTEAFF. The CDR3 DNA reads as TGTGCCAGCAGCTTGAGAGGGGGGGGCACTGAAGCTTTCTTT.

This sequence joins TRBV20-1 and TRBJ2-1, with no clear D. This CDR3 spans 10 amino acids. Per germline, CDR1 DFQATT and CDR2 SNEGSKA (reference sequence). Between the trimmed V and J ends, which lost 4 bases and 12 bases, there was a span of 10 bases. CDR3 in DNA: TGCAGTGCTATTACTGTGGGGCAGTTCTTC. Protein sequence: CSAITVGQFF.

The chain links TRBV5-1 to TRBJ1-4; no firm D call. Trimming took off 0 bases at V and 8 bases at J, with 14 bases between the two ends. This CDR3 spans 15 amino acids. Germline V CDR1 and CDR2: SGHRS, YFSETQ. The DNA of the CDR3 is TGCGCCAGCAGCTTGGACGGCAGTAAGGAGGAAAAACTGTTTTTT. It yields the protein CASSLDGSKEEKLFF.

J is TRBJ1-1 and V is TRBV7-9; 10 bases line up with TRBD1. This CDR3 spans 15 amino acids. CDR1 SEHNR and CDR2 FQNEAQ come from the germline V gene (reference sequence). Germline trimming cut 5 bases from V and 4 bases from J; bases unmatched to any gene: 7. The CDR3 region is CASSPGQGGITEAFF. CDR3 sequence (DNA): TGTGCCAGCAGCCCCGGACAGGGGGGAATCACTGAAGCTTTCTTT.

This clone was counted only a few times. The rearrangement uses TRBV6-4 and TRBJ2-3; TRBD1 aligns across 9 bases. Germline-derived CDR1 and CDR2 are MRHNA and SNTAGT. The CDR3 totals 15 residues. The V gene end was trimmed by 3 bases and the J gene end by 1 base; junction bases not matched to a gene: 2. The chain's CDR3 is CASSERTGGTDTQYF. CDR3 sequence (DNA): TGTGCCAGCAGTGAAAGGACAGGGGGCACAGATACGCAGTATTTT.

The chain combines TRBV12-3 or TRBV12-4 with TRBJ1-4, with D maybe TRBD1 (5 bases). V was pared by 3 bases and J by 6 bases, with 8 bases between. This CDR3 has 13 amino acids. The CDR3 DNA sequence: TGTGCCAGCAGTTTTTTCAGGGATGAAAAACTGTTTTTT. As protein: CASSFFRDEKLFF.

This chain uses TRBV28 with TRBJ2-7; maybe TRBD1 (6 bases). Between the trimmed V and J ends, which lost 5 bases and 2 bases, there was a span of 13 bases. Germline CDR1 reads MDHEN; CDR2 reads SYDVKM. The CDR3 has 14 amino acids. The CDR3: CASSPRQVPYEQYF. Here the CDR3 DNA reads TGTGCCAGCAGTCCTCGACAGGTTCCCTACGAGCAGTACTTC.

V gene TRBV6-2 or TRBV6-3 combines with J gene TRBJ1-5; D remains unclear. Trimming cost V 2 bases and J 4 bases, with 9 bases left between them. The length of the CDR3 is 14 residues. In germline, CDR1 is MNHEY, CDR2 SVGEGT. The CDR3 sequence: CASSYLEGNQPQHF. The DNA for the CDR3 is TGTGCCAGCAGTTACCTTGAGGGTAATCAGCCCCAGCATTTT.

This clone has a handful of counts. The chain links TRBV27 to TRBJ1-5; the D is unclear. Per germline, CDR1 MNHEY and CDR2 SMNVEV (reference sequence). This CDR3 spans 14 amino acids. Deletions cut 1 base from V and 5 bases from J, with 9 bases between. The CDR3 nucleotides are TGTGCCAGCAGTTTATGGGCTGGGGATCAGCCCCAGCATTTT. The encoded protein is CASSLWAGDQPQHF.

V and J are TRBV29-1 and TRBJ1-2; weak D call: TRBD1 (5 bases). CDR3 length: 13 amino acids. The V and J ends lost 1 base and 0 bases respectively, with 6 bases between them. Germline V gene lookup returns CDR1 SQVTM and CDR2 ANQGSEA. The CDR3 protein is CSVEGGANYGYTF. As DNA, the CDR3 is TGCAGCGTTGAAGGGGGGGCTAACTATGGCTACACCTTC. The complete variable domain, with remaining parts taken from reference TRBV29-1 and TRBJ1-2, reads SAVISQKPSRDICQRGTSLTIQCQVDSQVTMMFWYRQQPGQSLTLIATANQGSEATYESGFVIDKFPISRPNLTFSTLTVSNMSPEDSSIYLCSVEGGANYGYTFGSGTRLTVV.

The CDR3 coding sequence is TGTGCCAGTAGTACCGGGACAGGGACCGGGGAGCTGTTTTTT. Its translation is CASSTGTGTGELFF. The genes are TRBV19 and TRBJ2-2; the match to TRBD1 covers 9 bases. CDR3 length: 14 amino acids. Germline V gene data show CDR1 as LNHDA and CDR2 as SQIVND (reference sequence). Trimming removed 4 bases from V and 5 bases from J; junction bases left unmatched: 2.

The chain combines TRBV4-1 with TRBJ2-2, with TRBD1 matching 7 bases. This CDR3 region has 15 residues. CDR1 and CDR2 from the germline V gene are MGHRA and YSYEKL. Germline trimming cut 2 bases from V and 6 bases from J; bases unmatched to any gene: 6. CDR3 region: CASSQPWQGAGELFF. CDR3 nucleotide sequence: TGCGCCAGCAGCCAACCCTGGCAGGGGGCCGGGGAGCTGTTTTTT.

The chain is built from TRBV4-1 and TRBJ2-7; D call uncertain. The CDR3 sequence is 14 residues long. Germline CDR1 and CDR2: MGHRA and YSYEKL. The V and J ends lost 0 bases and 0 bases respectively, with 6 bases between them. The chain's CDR3 is CASSQDVHSYEQYF. In nucleotides, the CDR3 is TGCGCCAGCAGCCAAGATGTCCACTCCTACGAGCAGTACTTC.